One and the same sample provided the 2 T cell receptor beta chains below, sequenced in a study of identical twins. TCRdb re-called the 5' RACE reads through MiXCR, storing one row per CDR3 protein. The table has under 250,000 distinct CDR3 sequences, approximately 8% seen once. These same records also appear under a second study, on yellow fever vaccine responses in identical twins.

The sequencing sample was made of CD8+ T cells sorted from blood. The receptors derive from a young woman in good health.

The J gene is TRBJ2-7, the V gene TRBV20-1; D unclear. Trimming stripped 3 bases from V and 1 base from J, with 10 bases between. Germline V gives CDR1 DFQATT, CDR2 SNEGSKA (reference sequence). The CDR3 totals 13 residues. This CDR3 reads CSARRMESYEQYV. The CDR3 coding sequence is TGCAGTGCTAGGAGGATGGAGTCCTACGAGCAGTACGTC.

This clonotype was recorded many times. The chain has TRBV9 and TRBJ2-2; TRBD2 might be the D (6 bases). CDR1 is SGDLS and CDR2 is YYNGEE in the germline V gene. The CDR3 loop spans 15 amino acids. The V end was cut by 4 bases, the J end by 1 base, with 11 bases between. This CDR3 is CASSPRDLNTGELFF. For the CDR3, the DNA is TGTGCCAGCAGCCCCCGGGACTTGAACACCGGGGAGCTGTTTTTT.